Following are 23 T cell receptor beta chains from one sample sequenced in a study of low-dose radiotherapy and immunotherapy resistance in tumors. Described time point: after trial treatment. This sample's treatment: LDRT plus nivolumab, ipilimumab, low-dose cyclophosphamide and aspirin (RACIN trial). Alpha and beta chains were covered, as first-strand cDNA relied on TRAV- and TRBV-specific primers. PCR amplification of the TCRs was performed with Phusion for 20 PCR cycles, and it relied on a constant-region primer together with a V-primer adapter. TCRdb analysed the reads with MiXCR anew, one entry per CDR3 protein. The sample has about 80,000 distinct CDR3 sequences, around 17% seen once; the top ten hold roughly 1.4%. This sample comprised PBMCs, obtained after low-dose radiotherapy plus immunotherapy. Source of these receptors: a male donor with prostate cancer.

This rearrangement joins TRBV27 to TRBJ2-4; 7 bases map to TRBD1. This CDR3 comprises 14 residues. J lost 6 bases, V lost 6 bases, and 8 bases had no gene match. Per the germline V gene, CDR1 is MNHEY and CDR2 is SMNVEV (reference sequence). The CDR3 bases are TGTGCCAGCAGCCCGCAGGGGGAAGGAAACATTCAGTACTTC. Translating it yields CASSPQGEGNIQYF.

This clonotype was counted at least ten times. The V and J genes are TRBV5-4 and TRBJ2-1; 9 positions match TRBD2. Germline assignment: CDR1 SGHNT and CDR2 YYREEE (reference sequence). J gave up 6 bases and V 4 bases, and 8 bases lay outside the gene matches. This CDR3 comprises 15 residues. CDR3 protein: CASSPGVAGVNEQFF. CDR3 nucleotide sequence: TGTGCCAGCAGCCCCGGGGTAGCGGGGGTCAATGAGCAGTTCTTC. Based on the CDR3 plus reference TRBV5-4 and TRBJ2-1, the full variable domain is ETGVTQSPTHLIKTRGQQVTLRCSSQSGHNTVSWYQQALGQGPQFIFQYYREEENGRGNFPPRFSGLQFPNYSSELNVNALELDDSALYLCASSPGVAGVNEQFFGPGTRLTVL.

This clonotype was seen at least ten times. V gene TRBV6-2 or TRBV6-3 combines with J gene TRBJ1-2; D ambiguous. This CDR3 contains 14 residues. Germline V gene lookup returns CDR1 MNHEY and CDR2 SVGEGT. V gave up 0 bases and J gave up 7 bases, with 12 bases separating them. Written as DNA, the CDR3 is TGTGCCAGCAGTTACTCGGCTACCCCCGCTGGCTACACCTTC. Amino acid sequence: CASSYSATPAGYTF.

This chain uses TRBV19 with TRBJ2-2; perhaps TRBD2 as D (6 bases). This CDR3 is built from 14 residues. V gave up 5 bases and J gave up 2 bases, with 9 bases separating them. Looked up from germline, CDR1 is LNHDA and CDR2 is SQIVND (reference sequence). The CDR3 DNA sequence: TGTGCCAGTAGTGCCGGACTAAACACCGGGGAGCTGTTTTTT. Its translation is CASSAGLNTGELFF.

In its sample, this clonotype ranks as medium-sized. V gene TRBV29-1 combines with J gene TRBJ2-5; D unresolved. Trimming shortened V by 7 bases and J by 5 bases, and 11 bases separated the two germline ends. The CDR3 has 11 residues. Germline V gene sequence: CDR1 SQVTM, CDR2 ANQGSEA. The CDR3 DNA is TGCAGCGGTGGGGTCCAGGAGACCCAGTACTTC. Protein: CSGGVQETQYF.

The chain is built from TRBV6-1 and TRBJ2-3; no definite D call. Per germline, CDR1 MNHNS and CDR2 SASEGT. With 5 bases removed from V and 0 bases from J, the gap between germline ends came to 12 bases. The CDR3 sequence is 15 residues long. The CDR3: CASSPQPSSTDTQYF. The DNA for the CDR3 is TGTGCCAGCAGTCCACAGCCATCTAGCACAGATACGCAGTATTTT.

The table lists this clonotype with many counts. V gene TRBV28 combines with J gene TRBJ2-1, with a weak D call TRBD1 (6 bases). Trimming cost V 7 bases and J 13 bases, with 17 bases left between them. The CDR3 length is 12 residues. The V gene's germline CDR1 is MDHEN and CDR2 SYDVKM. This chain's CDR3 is CASTEWGRGQFF. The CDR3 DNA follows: TGTGCCAGCACCGAATGGGGGCGAGGACAGTTCTTC.

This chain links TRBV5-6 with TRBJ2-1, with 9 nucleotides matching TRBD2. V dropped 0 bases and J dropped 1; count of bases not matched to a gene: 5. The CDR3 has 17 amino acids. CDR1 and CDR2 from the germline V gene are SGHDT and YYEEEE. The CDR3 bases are TGTGCCAGCAGCTTGGTAGGCGGGAGGGTTTCCTACAATGAGCAGTTCTTC. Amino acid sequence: CASSLVGGRVSYNEQFF.

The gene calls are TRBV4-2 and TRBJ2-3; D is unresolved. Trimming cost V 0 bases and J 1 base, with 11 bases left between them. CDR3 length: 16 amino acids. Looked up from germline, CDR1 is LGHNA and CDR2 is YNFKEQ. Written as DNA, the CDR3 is TGTGCCAGCAGCCAAGACGCACAGTCGGGCACAGATACGCAGTATTTT. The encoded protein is CASSQDAQSGTDTQYF.

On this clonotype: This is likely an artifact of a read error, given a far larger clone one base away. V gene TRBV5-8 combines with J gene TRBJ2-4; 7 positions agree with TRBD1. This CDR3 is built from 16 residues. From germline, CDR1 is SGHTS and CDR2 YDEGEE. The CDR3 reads CAISLGTGVAKNIQYF. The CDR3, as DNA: TGTGCCATCAGCTTGGGAACAGGGGTAGCCAAAAACATTCAGTACTTC.

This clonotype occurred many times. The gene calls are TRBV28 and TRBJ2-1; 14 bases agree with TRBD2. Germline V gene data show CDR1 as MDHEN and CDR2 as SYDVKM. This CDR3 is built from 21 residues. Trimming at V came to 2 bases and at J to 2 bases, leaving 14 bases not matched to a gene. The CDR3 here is CASSLLYSKATSGRAYNEQFF. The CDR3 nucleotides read TGTGCCAGCAGTTTACTCTACAGCAAGGCGACTAGCGGGAGGGCCTACAATGAGCAGTTCTTC.

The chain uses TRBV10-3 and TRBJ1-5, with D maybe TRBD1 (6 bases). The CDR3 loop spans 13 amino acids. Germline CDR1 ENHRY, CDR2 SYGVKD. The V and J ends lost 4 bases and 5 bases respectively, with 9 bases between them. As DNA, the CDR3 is TGTGCCATCAGTGGGACAGCTGATCAGCCCCAGCATTTT. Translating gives CAISGTADQPQHF.

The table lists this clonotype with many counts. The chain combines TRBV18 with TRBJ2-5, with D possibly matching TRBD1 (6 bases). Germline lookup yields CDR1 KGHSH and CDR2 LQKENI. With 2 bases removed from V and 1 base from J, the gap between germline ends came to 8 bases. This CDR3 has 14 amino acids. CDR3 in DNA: TGTGCCAGCTCACCAAGGACAGTCCAAGAGACCCAGTACTTC. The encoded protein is CASSPRTVQETQYF. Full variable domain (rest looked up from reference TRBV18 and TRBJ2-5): NAGVMQNPRHLVRRRGQEARLRCSPMKGHSHVYWYRQLPEEGLKFMVYLQKENIIDESGMPKERFSAEFPKEGPSILRIQQVVRGDSAAYFCASSPRTVQETQYFGPGTRLLVL.

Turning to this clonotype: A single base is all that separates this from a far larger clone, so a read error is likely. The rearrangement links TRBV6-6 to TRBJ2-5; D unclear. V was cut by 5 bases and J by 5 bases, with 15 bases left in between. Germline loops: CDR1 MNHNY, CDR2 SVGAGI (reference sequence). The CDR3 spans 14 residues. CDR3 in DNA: TGTGCCAGCAGTGAAGGGTTAAAACGGGAGACCCAGTACTTC. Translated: CASSEGLKRETQYF.

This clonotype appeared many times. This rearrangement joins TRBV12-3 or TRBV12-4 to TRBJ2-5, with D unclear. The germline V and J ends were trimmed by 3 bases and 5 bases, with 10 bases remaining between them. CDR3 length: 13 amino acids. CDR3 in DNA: TGTGCCAGCAGTTTGGGGTGGCGGGAGACCCAGTACTTC. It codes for CASSLGWRETQYF.

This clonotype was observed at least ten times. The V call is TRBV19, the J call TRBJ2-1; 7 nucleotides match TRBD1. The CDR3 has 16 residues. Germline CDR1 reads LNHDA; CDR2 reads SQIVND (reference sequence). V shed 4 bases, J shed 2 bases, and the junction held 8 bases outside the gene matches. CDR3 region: CASSTKTGVAYNEQFF. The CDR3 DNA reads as TGTGCCAGTAGTACCAAAACAGGGGTGGCCTACAATGAGCAGTTCTTC. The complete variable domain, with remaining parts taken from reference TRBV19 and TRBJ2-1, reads DGGITQSPKYLFRKEGQNVTLSCEQNLNHDAMYWYRQDPGQGLRLIYYSQIVNDFQKGDIAEGYSVSREKKESFPLTVTSAQKNPTAFYLCASSTKTGVAYNEQFFGPGTRLTVL.

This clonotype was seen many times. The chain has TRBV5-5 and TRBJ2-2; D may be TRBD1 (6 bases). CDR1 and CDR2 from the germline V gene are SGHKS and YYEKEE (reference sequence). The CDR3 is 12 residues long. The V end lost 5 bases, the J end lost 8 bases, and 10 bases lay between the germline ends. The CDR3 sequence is CASSPGTGELFF. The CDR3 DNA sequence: TGTGCCAGCAGTCCCGGGACAGGGGAGCTGTTTTTT.

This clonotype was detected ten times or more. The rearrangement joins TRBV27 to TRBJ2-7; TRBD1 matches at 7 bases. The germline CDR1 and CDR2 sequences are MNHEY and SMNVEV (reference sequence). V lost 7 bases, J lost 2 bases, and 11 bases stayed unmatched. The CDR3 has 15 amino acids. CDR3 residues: CASTRRDRAPYEQYF. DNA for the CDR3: TGTGCCAGCACCCGTAGAGACAGGGCCCCCTACGAGCAGTACTTC.

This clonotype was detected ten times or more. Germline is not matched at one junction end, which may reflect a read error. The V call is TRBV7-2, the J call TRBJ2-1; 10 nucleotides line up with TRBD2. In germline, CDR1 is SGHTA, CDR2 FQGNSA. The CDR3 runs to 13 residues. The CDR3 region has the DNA TGTGCCAGCAGCCCATGGACTAGCGGTACCAAGATCTTC. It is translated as CASSPWTSGTKIF.

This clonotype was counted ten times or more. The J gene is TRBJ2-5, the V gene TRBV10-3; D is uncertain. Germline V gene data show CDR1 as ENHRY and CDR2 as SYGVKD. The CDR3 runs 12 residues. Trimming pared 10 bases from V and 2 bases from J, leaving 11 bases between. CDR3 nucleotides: TGTGCCACCCCGAAGGGACAAGAGACCCAGTACTTC. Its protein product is CATPKGQETQYF.

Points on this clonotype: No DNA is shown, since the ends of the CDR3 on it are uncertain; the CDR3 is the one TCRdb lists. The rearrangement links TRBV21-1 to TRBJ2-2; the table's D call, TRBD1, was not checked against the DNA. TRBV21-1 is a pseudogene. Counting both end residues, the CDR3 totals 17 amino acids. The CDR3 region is CASSREDRGLHRGAVFF.

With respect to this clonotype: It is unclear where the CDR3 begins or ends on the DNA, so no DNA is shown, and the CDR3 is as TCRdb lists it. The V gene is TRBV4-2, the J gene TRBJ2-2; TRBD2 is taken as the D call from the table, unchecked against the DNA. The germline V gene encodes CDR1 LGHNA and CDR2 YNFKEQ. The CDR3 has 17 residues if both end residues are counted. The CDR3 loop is CASSQDTSGKSGELFFF.

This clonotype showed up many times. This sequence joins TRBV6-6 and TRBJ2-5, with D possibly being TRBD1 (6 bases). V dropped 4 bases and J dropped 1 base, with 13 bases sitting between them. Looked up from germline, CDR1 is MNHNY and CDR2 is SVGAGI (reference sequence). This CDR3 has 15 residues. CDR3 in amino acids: CASSSTLRGQETQYF. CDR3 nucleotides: TGTGCCAGCAGTTCAACCCTCAGGGGCCAAGAGACCCAGTACTTC.